These T cell receptor beta chains were read from a single sample in a study of circulating CD8 cells and anti-PD-1 response in melanoma. TCRdb fed the reads into MiXCR, producing one record per CDR3 protein. Counted here are a few thousand distinct CDR3 sequences, over 7% occurring once; the ten biggest clones make up 2.8%. This material consisted of CD8+ T cells from PBMCs, taken at baseline or after one month of anti-PD-1 therapy (not recorded which). These receptors were collected from a human donor with melanoma. The CDR3 runs from the conserved cysteine through the conserved F or W. Fields, in order: clone size, V gene, D gene, J gene, CDR3 protein, CDR3 DNA. A D gene is named only where the DNA matches it firmly. A row's size may be missing; if present it is once, few, many or a size class.

medium-sized	TRBV7-8	TRBD2	TRBJ2-3	CASSSLAGYSVDTQYF	TGTGCCAGCAGCTCACTAGCGGGTTACAGCGTGGATACGCAGTATTTT
medium-sized	TRBV19	-	TRBJ1-5	CASRDGYSNQPQHF	TGTGCCAGTCGGGACGGATATAGCAATCAGCCCCAGCATTTT
medium-sized	TRBV29-1	-	TRBJ2-1	CSVEGDEGIYNEQFF	TGCAGCGTTGAAGGTGATGAGGGGATATACAATGAGCAGTTCTTC
medium-sized	TRBV19	-	TRBJ2-1	CASSILGEQFF	TGTGCCAGTAGTATATTAGGGGAGCAGTTCTTC
medium-sized	TRBV19	TRBD1	TRBJ1-2	CASTPGGFHYGYTF	TGTGCCAGTACCCCAGGGGGATTTCACTATGGCTACACCTTC
medium-sized	TRBV27	-	TRBJ2-3	CASGRGLGEDTQYF	TGTGCCTCGGGGCGGGGCCTTGGAGAAGATACGCAGTATTTT
medium-sized	TRBV24-1	TRBD2	TRBJ2-7	CATSDLLGGASPYEQYF	TGTGCCACCAGTGATTTACTCGGGGGGGCCAGTCCCTACGAGCAGTACTTC
-	TRBV19	-	TRBJ1-2	CASSISTGGYTF	TGTGCCAGTAGTATCTCGACCGGTGGCTACACCTTC
medium-sized	TRBV28	-	TRBJ2-7	CAIAPGRTYEQYF	TGTGCCATCGCTCCGGGACGGACCTACGAGCAGTACTTC
medium-sized	TRBV19	-	TRBJ2-7	CASTGGTYEQYF	TGTGCCAGTACCGGGGGAACCTACGAGCAGTACTTC
medium-sized	TRBV20-1	TRBD1	TRBJ2-7	CSASIPDRGPSYEQYF	TGCAGTGCTTCGATTCCGGACAGGGGACCCTCCTACGAGCAGTACTTC
medium-sized	TRBV28	-	TRBJ2-1	CASTEGYLSYNEQFF	TGTGCCAGCACCGAGGGGTACCTCTCCTACAATGAGCAGTTCTTC
few	TRBV19	TRBD1	TRBJ2-2	CASMGTVANTGELFF	TGTGCCAGTATGGGGACAGTCGCGAACACCGGGGAGCTGTTTTTT
medium-sized	TRBV4-1	-	TRBJ2-3	CASSQEARSTDTQYF	TGCGCCAGCAGCCAAGAAGCCCGTAGCACAGATACGCAGTATTTT
-	TRBV30	TRBD1	TRBJ1-1	CAWILQGYTEAFF	TGTGCCTGGATTTTACAGGGGTACACTGAAGCTTTCTTT
medium-sized	TRBV3-1	TRBD2	TRBJ2-5	CATTPDLAGPMQETQYF	TGTGCCACTACGCCCGACCTAGCGGGGCCGATGCAAGAGACCCAGTACTTC
medium-sized	TRBV20-1	-	TRBJ1-1	CSASRDFEAFF	TGCAGTGCGTCCCGGGACTTTGAAGCTTTCTTT
medium-sized	TRBV27	-	TRBJ2-7	CASSVSSSYEQYF	TGTGCCAGCAGTGTTTCTAGCTCCTACGAGCAGTACTTC
few	TRBV6-1	TRBD1	TRBJ2-1	CASSEATGVEQFF	TGTGCCAGCAGTGAAGCTACAGGGGTTGAGCAGTTCTTC
-	TRBV19	TRBD2	TRBJ2-1	CASSRGEGYNEQFF	TGTGCCAGTAGTAGGGGGGAGGGATACAATGAGCAGTTCTTC
medium-sized	TRBV28	TRBD1	TRBJ2-2	CASSPGQGVDTGELFF	TGTGCCAGCAGTCCGGGACAGGGGGTCGACACCGGGGAGCTGTTTTTT
medium-sized	TRBV12-5	-	TRBJ1-4	CAQNQGWVF	TGTGCTCAGAACCAGGGATGGGTTTTT
medium-sized	TRBV14	-	TRBJ2-7	CASSQDPGYEQYF	TGTGCCAGCAGCCAAGATCCCGGTTACGAGCAGTACTTC
medium-sized	TRBV4-1	TRBD1	TRBJ2-5	CASSQGTGIEETQYF	TGCGCCAGCAGCCAAGGGACAGGGATCGAAGAGACCCAGTACTTC
medium-sized	TRBV5-5	-	TRBJ1-1	CASFEGPRNTEAFF	TGTGCCAGCTTTGAGGGTCCTAGGAACACTGAAGCTTTCTTT
medium-sized	TRBV25-1	TRBD2	TRBJ2-3	CASGAGGSSTDTQYF	TGTGCCAGCGGTGCGGGAGGGTCTAGCACAGATACGCAGTATTTT
medium-sized	TRBV11-2	-	TRBJ2-1	CASSPVGGGYNEQFF	TGTGCCAGCAGCCCAGTAGGGGGGGGATACAATGAGCAGTTCTTC
medium-sized	TRBV27	-	TRBJ2-2	CASSVEAGNTGELFF	TGTGCCAGCAGCGTCGAGGCAGGGAACACCGGGGAGCTGTTTTTT
medium-sized	TRBV28	-	TRBJ2-7	CASSLTGEGEQYF	TGTGCCAGCAGTTTAACGGGGGAAGGGGAGCAGTACTTC
medium-sized	TRBV27	-	TRBJ2-5	CASRSKGETQYF	TGTGCCAGCAGATCGAAGGGGGAGACCCAGTACTTC
-	TRBV19	-	TRBJ2-7	CASSMGAPYEQYF	TGTGCCAGTAGTATGGGGGCTCCCTACGAGCAGTACTTC
medium-sized	TRBV19	-	TRBJ1-3	CASKSGTSGNTIYF	TGTGCCAGTAAGAGCGGGACCTCTGGAAACACCATATATTTT
medium-sized	TRBV27	-	TRBJ1-6	CASSSPSSYNSPLHF	TGTGCCAGCAGTTCCCCCAGCTCCTATAATTCACCCCTCCACTTT
large	TRBV5-4	TRBD1	TRBJ2-7	CASSPGTGSYEQYF	TGTGCCAGCAGCCCCGGGACAGGGTCATACGAGCAGTACTTC
large	TRBV2	-	TRBJ2-1	CASSAVQGSSYNEQFF	TGTGCCAGCAGTGCCGTACAGGGAAGCTCCTACAATGAGCAGTTCTTC
medium-sized	TRBV20-1	TRBD2	TRBJ2-7	CSARDQTGGSYEQYF	TGCAGTGCTAGAGATCAAACGGGGGGATCCTACGAGCAGTACTTC
large	TRBV6-1	-	TRBJ1-1	CASTGGSYEAFF	TGTGCCAGCACCGGCGGAAGCTATGAAGCTTTCTTT
-	TRBV19	-	TRBJ2-7	CASTPAANSYEQYF	TGTGCCAGCACCCCAGCGGCCAACTCCTACGAGCAGTACTTC
-	TRBV2	-	TRBJ2-7	CASSELPNYEQYF	TGTGCCAGCAGCGAGTTGCCGAATTACGAGCAGTACTTC
medium-sized	TRBV5-1	-	TRBJ1-1	CASSLGGIAEAFF	TGCGCCAGCAGCCTGGGAGGAATCGCTGAAGCTTTCTTT
medium-sized	TRBV12-3/TRBV12-4	-	TRBJ1-2	CASSLPGWYGYTF	TGTGCCAGCAGTTTACCCGGGTGGTATGGCTACACCTTC
medium-sized	TRBV28	-	TRBJ2-2	CASSLRGRNTGELFF	TGTGCCAGCAGTTTAAGGGGAAGGAACACCGGGGAGCTGTTTTTT
medium-sized	TRBV27	-	TRBJ2-1	CASSFGQDEQFF	TGTGCCAGCAGTTTTGGGCAGGATGAGCAGTTCTTC
medium-sized	TRBV19	-	TRBJ2-7	CASSIGLSYEQYF	TGTGCCAGTAGTATAGGTCTCAGCTACGAGCAGTACTTC
medium-sized	TRBV28	-	TRBJ2-7	CASSFRAGAPYEQYF	TGTGCCAGCAGTTTTCGGGCAGGTGCCCCCTACGAGCAGTACTTC
medium-sized	TRBV19	-	TRBJ2-3	CASSFRRVTDTQYF	TGTGCCAGTAGTTTCCGGCGGGTAACAGATACGCAGTATTTT
medium-sized	TRBV29-1	-	TRBJ1-1	CSVEDMTSLNTEAFF	TGCAGCGTTGAAGACATGACGAGCCTGAACACTGAAGCTTTCTTT
-	TRBV4-1	TRBD1	TRBJ2-5	CASSQGDRGLQETQYF	TGCGCCAGCAGCCAAGGAGACAGGGGGCTCCAAGAGACCCAGTACTTC
medium-sized	TRBV20-1	TRBD1	TRBJ2-7	CSARGEGQGYYYEQYF	TGCAGTGCTAGGGGCGAGGGACAGGGGTACTACTACGAGCAGTACTTC